A single sample is the source of the 3 T cell receptor beta chains below, sequenced in a study of T-cell memory formation after mild COVID-19. Each CDR3 protein gets one entry after TCRdb re-called the 5' RACE reads with MiXCR. Among some 210,000 distinct CDR3 sequences listed, approximately 30% were seen once. The sequencing sample was made of PBMCs or a T cell subset sorted from them (not recorded which). All receptors derive from an adult woman who had mild COVID-19 (a few samples of this study predate the infection). Cell type and time point are not known.

V is TRBV12-3 or TRBV12-4 and J is TRBJ2-1, with 12 positions matching TRBD2. Germline trimming cut 5 bases from V and 8 bases from J; bases unmatched to any gene: 10. This CDR3 comprises 16 residues. The CDR3 nucleotides read TGTGCCAGCAGTCCGCTTCTAGCGGGAGGGTCTTATGAGCAGTTCTTC. Translated: CASSPLLAGGSYEQFF.

This clonotype occurred a few times. The gene calls are TRBV7-2 and TRBJ1-5; 10 bases match TRBD1. Germline trimming cut 5 bases from V and 12 bases from J; bases unmatched to any gene: 10. The CDR3 consists of 14 residues. Per germline, CDR1 SGHTA and CDR2 FQGNSA. CDR3 loop: CASSASPGTGVQHF. CDR3 sequence (DNA): TGTGCCAGCAGCGCGTCACCCGGGACAGGGGTCCAGCATTTT.

The chain has TRBV7-2 and TRBJ1-4; weak D call: TRBD1 (6 bases). Germline V gives CDR1 SGHTA, CDR2 FQGNSA. This CDR3 has 15 residues. V lost 5 bases and J lost 3, with 13 bases in between. Here the CDR3 DNA reads TGTGCCAGCAGCACAAGACAGGCACCTAATGAAAAACTGTTTTTT. The encoded protein is CASSTRQAPNEKLFF. The entire variable domain, with the rest obtained from reference TRBV7-2 and TRBJ1-4, is as follows: GAGVSQSPSNKVTEKGKDVELRCDPISGHTALYWYRQSLGQGLEFLIYFQGNSAPDKSGLPSDRFSAERTGGSVSTLTIQRTQQEDSAVYLCASSTRQAPNEKLFFGSGTQLSVL.